The clone carrying this TCR beta chain has just one count. This table comes from immunoSEQ multiplex PCR, and its TCRdb copy is limited to in-frame clones, with some not included. In the table there are tens of thousands of clones, 84% of which are singletons. The data originate from a study of blood T cell repertoires in COVID-19. Germline V CDR1 and CDR2: SGHTA, FQGTGA. The CDR3 runs to 14 residues. V lost 2 bases to trimming and J lost 1 base, with 6 bases between them. Sequenced input: peripheral blood. This receptor was identified in a human donor in a cohort sampled during active COVID-19. The chain has TRBV7-3 and TRBJ2-1; D perhaps matches TRBD1 (6 bases). The CDR3 nucleotides are TGTGCCAGCAGCTTAGACAGGTCCTACAATGAGCAGTTCTTC. This gives the protein CASSLDRSYNEQFF. Full variable domain (rest looked up from reference TRBV7-3 and TRBJ2-1): GAGVSQTPSNKVTEKGKYVELRCDPISGHTALYWYRQSLGQGPEFLIYFQGTGAADDSGLPNDRFFAVRPEGSVSTLKIQRTERGDSAVYLCASSLDRSYNEQFFGPGTRLTVL.